This T cell receptor beta chain appears in the sequencing data of a study of blood T cell repertoires in COVID-19. Study-wide context: T cells, B-cell-depleted T cells, or PBMCs provided the cDNA or gDNA that served as material.

Original handling: Quantification of nucleated cells was approximated via reference gene primer amplification. TCRdb's copy holds only in-frame clones and misses some; the assay was immunoSEQ multiplex PCR. That table is the source of V, J and clone size, and D and trimming were worked out from the DNA. The data hold over 250,000 clones, with around nine tenths observed a single time. In germline, CDR1 is LNHNV, CDR2 YYDKDF (reference sequence). V lost 0 bases, J lost 7 bases, and 5 bases stayed unmatched. This CDR3 is built from 15 residues. Material: peripheral blood. The genes are TRBV15 and TRBJ1-2, with 10 bases fitting TRBD1. This TCR derives from a man aged 45-65 years with acute or convalescent COVID-19. The CDR3 protein is CATSRDDRGRSGYTF. In DNA, the CDR3 is TGTGCCACCAGCAGAGATGACAGGGGGCGAAGTGGCTACACCTTC.